This T cell receptor beta chain comes out of a study of a mutant IDH1 vaccine in newly diagnosed glioma. Study results and caveats: Of the patients, more than 80% had vaccine-induced immune responses. Pseudoprogression looked unconnected to shifts in top peripheral T cell clonotypes.

As to time point: week 35, safety follow-up. Topical imiquimod was applied with each vaccine dose, which held 300 ug of mutant IDH1 20-mer peptide. Sequenced by immunoSEQ multiplex PCR; TCRdb stores in-frame clones only, minus some. The sample yields just over 65,000 clones, roughly 84% seen once. This clone was seen only a few times. Its matching antigen is unknown. The receptor comes from a man younger than 30 with glioma. The sample consisted of PBMCs, taken from a glioma patient whose treatment included an IDH1 peptide vaccine.

In DNA, the CDR3 is TGTGCCAGCAGCCAGGGGACGAGAACCTACGAGCAGTACTTC. Translated: CASSQGTRTYEQYF. J is TRBJ2-7 and V is TRBV6-1, with a weak D call TRBD1 (6 bases). V was trimmed by 6 bases and J by 2 bases, leaving 14 bases between them. The CDR3 is 14 residues long. The germline V gene has CDR1 MNHNS and CDR2 SASEGT.